These 20 T cell receptor beta chains originate from one sample sequenced in a study of patients and donors after allogeneic stem cell transplantation. TCRdb analysed the RT-PCR reads with MiXCR anew, one entry per CDR3 protein. Of 90,000 to 130,000 distinct CDR3 sequences listed, around 36% are singletons. Sample: blood, either unsorted or a sorted T cell fraction (not recorded which). These receptors came from a human donor who was either an allogeneic HSCT recipient or a stem cell or donor lymphocyte infusion donor (not recorded which). It is not recorded whose cells these are; they may come from a transplant donor.

This clonotype was picked up a small number of times. The V gene is TRBV28, the J gene TRBJ1-2; TRBD1 matches 8 bases. Germline-derived CDR1 and CDR2 are MDHEN and SYDVKM. The J segment lost 5 bases and the V segment lost 5 bases, leaving 7 bases of the junction unmatched. The CDR3 is 14 residues long. In nucleotides, the CDR3 is TGTGCCAGCAGTGGGGACAGGCTTTATTATGGCTACACCTTC. Amino acids: CASSGDRLYYGYTF.

This clonotype was counted ten times or more. The rearrangement links TRBV2 to TRBJ1-1; D is uncertain. From germline, CDR1 is SNHLY and CDR2 FYNNEI. This CDR3 has 15 residues. Deletions cut 6 bases from V and 4 bases from J, with 18 bases between. The CDR3 bases are TGTGCCAGCAGCCAACATCGGGCCAAAGGCACTGAAGCTTTCTTT. This gives the protein CASSQHRAKGTEAFF.

This clonotype was counted only a few times. V gene TRBV5-5 combines with J gene TRBJ1-5; D possibly corresponds to TRBD1 (5 bases). The CDR3 spans 15 residues. Looked up from germline, CDR1 is SGHKS and CDR2 is YYEKEE (reference sequence). V lost 2 bases, J lost 3 bases, and 12 bases lay in between. CDR3 sequence: CASSLLGQNNQPQHF. The CDR3 DNA reads as TGTGCCAGCAGCTTACTGGGGCAAAACAATCAGCCCCAGCATTTT.

This clonotype was detected only a few times. This chain uses TRBV28 with TRBJ1-1; no definite D call. V was cut by 0 bases and J by 6 bases, with 11 bases left in between. The CDR3 runs to 14 residues. Germline assignment: CDR1 MDHEN and CDR2 SYDVKM. The CDR3 region is CASSLWDLGAEAFF. CDR3 bases: TGTGCCAGCAGTTTATGGGACTTGGGCGCTGAAGCTTTCTTT.

This chain connects TRBV20-1 to TRBJ1-1; D uncertain. The germline V gene has CDR1 DFQATT and CDR2 SNEGSKA (reference sequence). This CDR3 region has 15 residues. V was trimmed by 5 bases and J by 3 bases, leaving 19 bases between them. This CDR3 reads CSAAWPGSRDTEAFF. The CDR3 DNA reads as TGCAGTGCTGCCTGGCCCGGGTCAAGGGACACTGAAGCTTTCTTT.

The chain carries TRBV5-1 and TRBJ1-4, with 7 nucleotides matching TRBD1. V trimming: 3 bases; J trimming: 6 bases; junction bases outside the gene matches: 8. Germline values: CDR1 SGHRS, CDR2 YFSETQ. The CDR3 loop spans 15 amino acids. The CDR3 protein is CASSSSGTADEKLFF. The CDR3 DNA reads TGCGCCAGCAGCTCCTCCGGGACAGCGGATGAAAAACTGTTTTTT.

The J gene is TRBJ2-4, the V gene TRBV6-5; D assignment may be TRBD1 or TRBD2 (5 bases each). V was trimmed by 11 bases and J by 7 bases, leaving 18 bases between them. The CDR3 length is 13 residues. From germline, CDR1 is MNHEY and CDR2 SVGAGI. The CDR3 DNA reads TGTGCCGCGGGCAGGGTGGGTGGTAACATTCAGTACTTC. As protein: CAAGRVGGNIQYF.

This sequence joins TRBV19 and TRBJ1-5; D perhaps matches TRBD1 (5 bases). Germline V lookup: CDR1 LNHDA, CDR2 SQIVND (reference sequence). There are 14 residues in the CDR3. V was shortened by 0 bases and J by 2 bases, with 5 bases between the two germline ends. The CDR3 DNA follows: TGTGCCAGTAGTATAGAACAGGGCAATCAGCCCCAGCATTTT. Translation gives CASSIEQGNQPQHF.

The V call is TRBV7-6, the J call TRBJ2-3; possible D gene TRBD2, 7 bases. Germline values: CDR1 SGHVS, CDR2 FNYEAQ. The CDR3 totals 15 residues. Trimming removed 5 bases at V and 0 bases at J, with 12 bases between. The CDR3 reads CASSIRGASTDTQYF. The CDR3 nucleotides are TGTGCCAGCAGCATCCGGGGGGCTAGCACAGATACGCAGTATTTT.

DNA for the CDR3: TGCGCCAGCAGCCACCAGCGGGAGACCCAAGAGACCCAGTACTTC. Translating gives CASSHQRETQETQYF. The chain links TRBV5-1 to TRBJ2-5; 8 positions agree with TRBD2. The germline gives CDR1 SGHRS, CDR2 YFSETQ. This CDR3 spans 15 amino acids. V dropped 4 bases and J dropped 1; count of bases not matched to a gene: 6.

The genes are TRBV9 and TRBJ2-1, with D perhaps being TRBD1 or TRBD2 (6 bases each). The V end lost 3 bases, the J end lost 7 bases, and 20 bases lay between the germline ends. This CDR3 contains 16 residues. Germline V gene sequence: CDR1 SGDLS, CDR2 YYNGEE. The CDR3 DNA reads as TGTGCCAGCAGCGAACAGGGACTTCGGGGGACGAATGAGCAGTTCTTC. Protein product: CASSEQGLRGTNEQFF.

The chain is built from TRBV12-3 or TRBV12-4 and TRBJ1-4, with D hard to call. With 6 bases removed from V and 0 bases from J, the gap between germline ends came to 8 bases. CDR3 length: 14 amino acids. The CDR3 region is CASSLWTTNEKLFF. As DNA, the CDR3 is TGTGCCAGCAGCCTTTGGACAACTAATGAAAAACTGTTTTTT.

The genes are TRBV15 and TRBJ2-5, with 10 bases fitting TRBD2. The germline CDR1 and CDR2 sequences are LNHNV and YYDKDF (reference sequence). With V trimmed by 6 bases and J by 2 bases, 9 bases remained unmatched. The CDR3 has 16 residues. The CDR3 DNA follows: TGTGCCACCAGTCCCGGACTAGCGGTTAGTCAAGAGACCCAGTACTTC. It specifies CATSPGLAVSQETQYF.

The chain recombines TRBV12-3 or TRBV12-4 with TRBJ2-1; 13 bases are shared with TRBD2. This CDR3 spans 13 amino acids. V shed 10 bases, J shed 6 bases, and the junction held 3 bases outside the gene matches. The chain's CDR3 is CANGLAGANEQFF. The CDR3 nucleotides read TGTGCCAACGGACTAGCGGGGGCCAATGAGCAGTTCTTC.

The gene calls are TRBV7-9 and TRBJ1-5; TRBD1 matches 8 bases. The J segment lost 6 bases and the V segment lost 10 bases, leaving 8 bases of the junction unmatched. CDR1 is SEHNR, CDR2 FQNEAQ, per germline (reference sequence). CDR3 length: 13 residues. The CDR3: CAITGGEGQPQHF. The CDR3 region has the DNA TGTGCCATCACAGGGGGAGAAGGTCAGCCCCAGCATTTT.

The J gene is TRBJ1-1, the V gene TRBV20-1; possibly TRBD1 for D (6 bases). CDR1 and CDR2 (germline): DFQATT, SNEGSKA (reference sequence). V lost 2 bases and J lost 8, with 6 bases in between. There are 10 residues in the CDR3. DNA for the CDR3: TGCAGTGCTAGACAGGGGGAAGCTTTCTTT. This gives the protein CSARQGEAFF.

In this sample, this clonotype turned up a few times. The chain recombines TRBV7-9 with TRBJ1-2, with unresolved D. The CDR3 has 13 residues. V was shortened by 1 base and J by 12 bases, with 15 bases between the two germline ends. Germline V gene lookup returns CDR1 SEHNR and CDR2 FQNEAQ (reference sequence). The CDR3 DNA reads TGTGCCAGCAGCTTAGGGCCTGGTCTGCTGGACACCTTC. Protein: CASSLGPGLLDTF. Supplemented by reference TRBV7-9 and TRBJ1-2, the full variable domain reads DTGVSQNPRHKITKRGQNVTFRCDPISEHNRLYWYRQTLGQGPEFLTYFQNEAQLEKSRLLSDRFSAERPKGSFSTLEIQRTEQGDSAMYLCASSLGPGLLDTFGSGTRLTVV.

This clonotype was seen only a few times. The chain combines TRBV7-8 with TRBJ2-2, with a tentative D call TRBD2 (6 bases). There are 15 residues in the CDR3. Germline V gives CDR1 SGHVS, CDR2 FQNEAQ. V was shortened by 4 bases and J by 3 bases, with 12 bases between the two germline ends. CDR3: CASSSLTGDTGELFF. In DNA form, the CDR3 reads TGTGCCAGCAGCTCCCTTACGGGGGACACCGGGGAGCTGTTTTTT.

The CDR3 DNA reads TGTGCCAGCAGCTTAATTCTAGCGGGAGCTGGTAAGTTCTTC. It yields the protein CASSLILAGAGKFF. This rearrangement joins TRBV7-2 to TRBJ2-1; TRBD2 matches 10 bases. V trimming: 2 bases; J trimming: 14 bases; junction bases outside the gene matches: 9. Per the germline V gene, CDR1 is SGHTA and CDR2 is FQGNSA. The CDR3 totals 14 residues.

This clonotype was recorded once. V is TRBV28 and J is TRBJ2-5, with D perhaps TRBD1 or TRBD2 (5 bases each). Germline V gives CDR1 MDHEN, CDR2 SYDVKM. V was cut by 6 bases and J by 1 base, with 9 bases left in between. The CDR3 spans 13 residues. CDR3 sequence (DNA): TGTGCCAGCAGAACCGGGACCCAAGAGACCCAGTACTTC. This gives the protein CASRTGTQETQYF.